The T cell receptor beta chain under discussion was sequenced for a study of patients and donors after allogeneic stem cell transplantation. MiXCR, applied by TCRdb to the RT-PCR reads, yields one record per CDR3 protein. The data hold about 960,000 distinct CDR3 sequences, with roughly 18% observed a single time. V was shortened by 3 bases and J by 7 bases, with 13 bases between the two germline ends. The CDR3 contains 13 residues. Germline assignment: CDR1 SGHDT and CDR2 YYEEEE. Only a few counts were recorded for this clonotype. The sequence derives from a human donor who was either an allogeneic HSCT recipient or a stem cell or donor lymphocyte infusion donor (not recorded which). It is not recorded whose cells these are; they may come from a transplant donor. The sample comprised blood, either unsorted or a sorted T cell fraction (not recorded which). V usage is TRBV5-6 and J usage is TRBJ1-1; tentatively, D is TRBD1 (5 bases). CDR3 sequence (DNA): TGTGCCAGCAGCTCCTCCCGGGGGGATGAAGCTTTCTTT. This sequence encodes CASSSSRGDEAFF. The full variable domain, with the rest looked up from reference TRBV5-6 and TRBJ1-1, is DAGVTQSPTHLIKTRGQQVTLRCSPKSGHDTVSWYQQALGQGPQFIFQYYEEEERQRGNFPDRFSGHQFPNYSSELNVNALLLGDSALYLCASSSSRGDEAFFGQGTRLTVV.